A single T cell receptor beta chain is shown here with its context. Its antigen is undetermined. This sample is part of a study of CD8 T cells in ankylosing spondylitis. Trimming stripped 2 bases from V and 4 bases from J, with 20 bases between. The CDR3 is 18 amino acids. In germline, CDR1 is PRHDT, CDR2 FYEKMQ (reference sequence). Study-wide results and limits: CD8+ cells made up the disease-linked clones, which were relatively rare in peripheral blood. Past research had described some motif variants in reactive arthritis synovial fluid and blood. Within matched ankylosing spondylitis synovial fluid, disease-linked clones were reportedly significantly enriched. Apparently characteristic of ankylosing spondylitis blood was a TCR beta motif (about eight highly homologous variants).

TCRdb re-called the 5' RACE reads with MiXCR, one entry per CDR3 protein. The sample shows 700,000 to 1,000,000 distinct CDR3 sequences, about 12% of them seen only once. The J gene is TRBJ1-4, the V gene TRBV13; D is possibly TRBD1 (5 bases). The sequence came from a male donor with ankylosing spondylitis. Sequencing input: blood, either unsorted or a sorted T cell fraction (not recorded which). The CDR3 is CASSLRGWGGSLNEKLFF. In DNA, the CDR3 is TGTGCCAGCAGCTTAAGGGGATGGGGCGGATCACTTAATGAAAAACTGTTTTTT.